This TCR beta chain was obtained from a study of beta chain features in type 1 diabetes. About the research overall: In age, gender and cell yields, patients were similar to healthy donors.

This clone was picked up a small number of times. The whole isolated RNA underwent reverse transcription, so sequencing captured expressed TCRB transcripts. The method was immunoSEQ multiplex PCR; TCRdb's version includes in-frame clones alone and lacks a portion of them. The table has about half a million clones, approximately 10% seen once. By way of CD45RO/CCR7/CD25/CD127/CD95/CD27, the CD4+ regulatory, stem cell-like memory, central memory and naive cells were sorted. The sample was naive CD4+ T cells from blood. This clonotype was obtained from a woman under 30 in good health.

The CDR3 reads CASSDGRGIIQYF. CDR3 bases: TGTGCCAGCAGTGACGGTAGGGGAATAATTCAGTACTTC. The chain links TRBV25-1 to TRBJ2-4, with D perhaps TRBD1 (5 bases). Trimming cost V 3 bases and J 10 bases, with 13 bases left between them. The germline CDR1 and CDR2 sequences are MGHDK and SYGVNS. This CDR3 region has 13 residues.